This passage covers 27 T cell receptor beta chains from one sample sequenced in a study of cytomegalovirus exposure and HLA in healthy donors. Produced via immunoSEQ multiplex PCR; TCRdb's table is partial and in-frame only. The data contain approximately 160,000 clones, over 85% of them singletons. Sequenced input: PBMCs. The receptor set was obtained from a woman aged 18-29 years in good health and CMV-seropositive.

V is TRBV6-1 and J is TRBJ2-5, with 8 bases that match TRBD2. The CDR3 is 14 amino acids. The V and J ends lost 10 bases and 4 bases, in that order; junction bases with no gene match: 11. Germline values: CDR1 MNHNS, CDR2 SASEGT. CDR3 loop: CATQTGGGRETQYF. As DNA, the CDR3 is TGTGCCACCCAGACCGGCGGGGGGCGAGAGACCCAGTACTTC.

The genes are TRBV14 and TRBJ2-2; 8 positions agree with TRBD2. Trimming took 0 bases from V and 6 from J; bases not matched to a gene: 15. The germline V gene encodes CDR1 SGHDN and CDR2 FVKESK. The CDR3 extends over 19 amino acids. The CDR3 loop reads CASSQDFTGGPKFAGELFF. The CDR3, as DNA: TGTGCCAGCAGCCAAGATTTTACGGGAGGGCCTAAGTTCGCCGGGGAGCTGTTTTTT.

V is TRBV11-3 and J is TRBJ2-3, with 7 bases identical to TRBD2. The V and J ends lost 5 bases and 0 bases, in that order; junction bases with no gene match: 11. The CDR3 consists of 17 residues. Looked up from germline, CDR1 is SGHNT and CDR2 is YENEEA. DNA of the CDR3: TGTGCCAGCAGCCTCGTCGCGGGAGCCTATAGCACAGATACGCAGTATTTT. Translating it yields CASSLVAGAYSTDTQYF.

V is TRBV27 and J is TRBJ2-3; D is unresolved. This CDR3 spans 14 amino acids. Germline CDR1 and CDR2: MNHEY and SMNVEV (reference sequence). Deletions cut 4 bases from V and 3 bases from J, with 11 bases between. This CDR3 is CASSSETYTDTQYF. Here the CDR3 DNA reads TGTGCCAGCAGTTCCGAAACATATACAGATACGCAGTATTTT.

The chain uses TRBV9 and TRBJ2-5; a possible D gene is TRBD2 (6 bases). This CDR3 is built from 16 residues. Germline lookup yields CDR1 SGDLS and CDR2 YYNGEE. With 0 bases removed from V and 1 base from J, the gap between germline ends came to 13 bases. The CDR3 DNA reads TGTGCCAGCAGCGTAGCTGTCCTAGCGCCCCAAGAGACCCAGTACTTC. It translates to CASSVAVLAPQETQYF.

This clone has only a few counts. V and J are TRBV30 and TRBJ1-5, with D possibly being TRBD1 (5 bases). The CDR3 is 14 residues long. V was trimmed by 0 bases and J by 11 bases, leaving 17 bases between them. Germline assignment: CDR1 GTSNPN and CDR2 SVGIG (reference sequence). The CDR3 DNA reads TGTGCCTGGAGTGTGGGACTTTCAATCTCGGCCCAGCATTTT. It translates to CAWSVGLSISAQHF. Full variable domain (rest looked up from reference TRBV30 and TRBJ1-5): SQTIHQWPATLVQPVGSPLSLECTVEGTSNPNLYWYRQAAGRGLQLLFYSVGIGQISSEVPQNLSASRPQDRQFILSSKKLLLSDSGFYLCAWSVGLSISAQHFGDGTRLSIL.

The chain is built from TRBV6-5 and TRBJ2-7; D call uncertain. The V and J ends lost 0 bases and 2 bases respectively, with 8 bases between them. The CDR3 has 14 amino acids. Germline loops: CDR1 MNHEY, CDR2 SVGAGI. CDR3 region: CASSYSAQTYEQYF. Written as DNA, the CDR3 is TGTGCCAGCAGTTACTCGGCACAGACCTACGAGCAGTACTTC.

The gene calls are TRBV19 and TRBJ2-1, with a tentative D call TRBD2 (6 bases). Between the trimmed V and J ends, which lost 2 bases and 3 bases, there was a span of 11 bases. Germline assignment: CDR1 LNHDA and CDR2 SQIVND (reference sequence). The CDR3 runs 15 residues. This chain's CDR3 is CASSISGGLYNEQFF. CDR3 DNA: TGTGCCAGTAGTATATCCGGGGGACTCTACAATGAGCAGTTCTTC.

The gene calls are TRBV5-4 and TRBJ2-1; D may be TRBD2 (6 bases). With 4 bases removed from V and 2 bases from J, the gap between germline ends came to 13 bases. CDR3 length: 15 amino acids. Germline V gives CDR1 SGHNT, CDR2 YYREEE (reference sequence). Written as DNA, the CDR3 is TGTGCCAGCAGCCGCTACGCGGGAACCTACAATGAGCAGTTCTTC. Its translation is CASSRYAGTYNEQFF.

This clone came up once. The chain joins TRBV13 to TRBJ1-3, with a possible D match to TRBD1 (6 bases). The V end was cut by 5 bases, the J end by 9 bases, with 14 bases between. Germline lookup yields CDR1 PRHDT and CDR2 FYEKMQ (reference sequence). This CDR3 region has 13 residues. The CDR3 nucleotides read TGTGCCAGCAGCCTGGGGGGGCGATCCACCATATATTTT. Translating gives CASSLGGRSTIYF. Full variable domain (missing parts from reference TRBV13 and TRBJ1-3): AAGVIQSPRHLIKEKRETATLKCYPIPRHDTVYWYQQGPGQDPQFLISFYEKMQSDKGSIPDRFSAQQFSDYHSELNMSSLELGDSALYFCASSLGGRSTIYFGEGSWLTVV.

The CDR3 sequence: CASSLILASHDTDTQYF. In DNA, the CDR3 is TGTGCCAGCAGCTTGATTTTGGCTAGCCATGACACAGATACGCAGTATTTT. The chain combines TRBV5-4 with TRBJ2-3; D is possibly TRBD2 (5 bases). Trimming stripped 1 base from V and 2 bases from J, with 17 bases between. The CDR3 spans 17 residues. The germline gives CDR1 SGHNT, CDR2 YYREEE (reference sequence). Filled out from reference TRBV5-4 and TRBJ2-3, the complete variable domain reads ETGVTQSPTHLIKTRGQQVTLRCSSQSGHNTVSWYQQALGQGPQFIFQYYREEENGRGNFPPRFSGLQFPNYSSELNVNALELDDSALYLCASSLILASHDTDTQYFGPGTRLTVL.

A few counts support this clone. V is TRBV6-6 and J is TRBJ1-5; D remains ambiguous. V lost 0 bases, J lost 1 base, and 7 bases lay in between. The length of the CDR3 is 15 residues. Germline CDR1 and CDR2: MNHNY and SVGAGI (reference sequence). CDR3 bases: TGTGCCAGCAGTTACTCGCCGAGGAGCAATCAGCCCCAGCATTTT. Translated, it gives CASSYSPRSNQPQHF.

The chain uses TRBV9 and TRBJ2-5, with TRBD2 matching 7 bases. CDR3 length: 15 residues. CDR1 SGDLS and CDR2 YYNGEE come from the germline V gene. V lost 3 bases and J lost 4; bases outside the gene matches: 9. The CDR3 here is CASSEGSGTVETQYF. DNA for the CDR3: TGTGCCAGCAGCGAGGGGAGCGGGACCGTAGAGACCCAGTACTTC.

This chain joins TRBV5-8 and TRBJ2-2; no clear D. V gave up 3 bases and J gave up 1 base, with 4 bases separating them. The CDR3 is 13 residues long. The germline V gene encodes CDR1 SGHTS and CDR2 YDEGEE. The CDR3 sequence: CASSSGNTGELFF. DNA for the CDR3: TGTGCCAGCAGCTCCGGGAACACCGGGGAGCTGTTTTTT.

The chain joins TRBV11-2 to TRBJ2-3; 7 bases map to TRBD2. Per germline, CDR1 SGHAT and CDR2 FQNNGV. This CDR3 spans 13 amino acids. Trimming took 0 bases from V and 11 from J; bases not matched to a gene: 5. Here the CDR3 DNA reads TGTGCCAGCAGCTTAGATCGAACTAGCGAGCAGTATTTT. Translated: CASSLDRTSEQYF.

V gene TRBV5-1 combines with J gene TRBJ2-5, with 12 bases matching TRBD2. There are 15 residues in the CDR3. Germline CDR1 reads SGHRS; CDR2 reads YFSETQ. V trimming: 4 bases; J trimming: 2 bases; junction bases outside the gene matches: 3. The CDR3 is CASSLGTSGQETQYF. The DNA of the CDR3 is TGCGCCAGCAGCCTCGGGACTAGCGGGCAAGAGACCCAGTACTTC.

This CDR3 reads CASSLAQPGVGYTF. CDR3 in DNA: TGCGCCAGCAGCTTAGCACAGCCAGGGGTTGGCTACACCTTC. This chain links TRBV5-1 with TRBJ1-2, with a possible D match to TRBD1 (6 bases). The CDR3 sequence is 14 residues long. Germline loops: CDR1 SGHRS, CDR2 YFSETQ. V lost 2 bases and J 7 bases, leaving 15 bases between the germline ends.

The V and J genes are TRBV4-3 and TRBJ1-4; weak D call: TRBD1 (6 bases). Trimming removed 4 bases from V and 0 bases from J, with 12 bases in between. The CDR3 spans 16 residues. Germline V gene lookup returns CDR1 LGHNA and CDR2 YSLEER. Written as DNA, the CDR3 is TGCGCCAGCAGCCCCCAATACAGGGCAACTAATGAAAAACTGTTTTTT. It translates to CASSPQYRATNEKLFF.

The chain combines TRBV30 with TRBJ1-5; D is ambiguous. This CDR3 spans 16 amino acids. V lost 1 base and J lost 0, with 13 bases in between. Germline V gene data show CDR1 as GTSNPN and CDR2 as SVGIG (reference sequence). The CDR3 region has the DNA TGTGCCTGGAGTGCACAGAACCTTAATAGCAATCAGCCCCAGCATTTT. This sequence encodes CAWSAQNLNSNQPQHF.

The rearrangement uses TRBV11-1 and TRBJ2-2, with 9 bases that match TRBD2. V trimming: 5 bases; J trimming: 6 bases; junction bases outside the gene matches: 13. This CDR3 comprises 17 residues. Germline V gene lookup returns CDR1 SGHAT and CDR2 FQDESV (reference sequence). For the CDR3, the DNA is TGTGCCAGCAGCCACTGGAGTGCGGGAGGGGGCGCCGGGGAGCTGTTTTTT. This gives the protein CASSHWSAGGGAGELFF.

The rearrangement links TRBV6-1 to TRBJ1-1; 8 positions agree with TRBD1. CDR3 length equals 16 residues. V lost 2 bases and J lost 4; bases outside the gene matches: 9. Germline-derived CDR1 and CDR2 are MNHNS and SASEGT. This CDR3 is CASSESRTGRFTEAFF. The CDR3 coding sequence is TGTGCCAGCAGTGAAAGTAGGACAGGGAGGTTCACTGAAGCTTTCTTT.

This sequence joins TRBV2 and TRBJ2-5; D remains unclear. Germline V gene sequence: CDR1 SNHLY, CDR2 FYNNEI. Trimming took off 7 bases at V and 3 bases at J, with 12 bases between the two ends. The CDR3 covers 13 residues. CDR3 DNA: TGTGCCAGCATGGGCCTTGTCAAAGAGACCCAGTACTTC. Its protein product is CASMGLVKETQYF.

The V and J genes are TRBV19 and TRBJ2-1, with D maybe TRBD1 (5 bases). Between the trimmed V and J ends, which lost 11 bases and 6 bases, there was a span of 20 bases. The CDR3 has 14 residues. Germline-derived CDR1 and CDR2 are LNHDA and SQIVND (reference sequence). In DNA form, the CDR3 reads TGTGCCTCCTCGTGGGGCTTAGAGAGCAATGAGCAGTTCTTC. It codes for CASSWGLESNEQFF.

The J gene is TRBJ1-1, the V gene TRBV5-4; possibly TRBD1 for D (6 bases). The CDR3 sequence is 13 residues long. The germline V gene encodes CDR1 SGHNT and CDR2 YYREEE (reference sequence). V gave up 3 bases and J gave up 4 bases, with 10 bases separating them. This chain's CDR3 is CASSSDSPTEAFF. CDR3 DNA sequence: TGTGCCAGCAGCTCGGACAGTCCCACTGAAGCTTTCTTT.

J is TRBJ2-7 and V is TRBV6-6, with 11 bases aligning to TRBD1. Trimming removed 2 bases from V and 5 bases from J; junction bases left unmatched: 2. The CDR3 contains 14 residues. Germline V CDR1 and CDR2: MNHNY, SVGAGI (reference sequence). The chain's CDR3 is CASSYRDRGDEQYF. CDR3 DNA: TGTGCCAGCAGTTACCGGGACAGGGGGGACGAGCAGTACTTC.

The chain links TRBV6-6 to TRBJ2-3; 8 bases are shared with TRBD1. The CDR3 covers 15 residues. The V gene's germline CDR1 is MNHNY and CDR2 SVGAGI (reference sequence). The V segment lost 4 bases and the J segment 4 bases; nucleotides outside the gene matches: 7. In DNA, the CDR3 is TGTGCCAGCAGTTCCGGACAGGGCTTCGCAGATACGCAGTATTTT. Its protein product is CASSSGQGFADTQYF.

This clone was counted between two and nine times. The J gene is TRBJ1-5, the V gene TRBV19, with a weak D call TRBD1 (6 bases). CDR1 is LNHDA and CDR2 is SQIVND in the germline V gene (reference sequence). The ends were cut back, 5 bases at V and 6 bases at J, with 17 bases in the middle. The CDR3 length is 15 residues. The chain's CDR3 is CASSLGAQGSQPQHF. The DNA of the CDR3 is TGTGCCAGTAGTCTGGGGGCCCAGGGTAGTCAGCCCCAGCATTTT.